This TCR beta chain stems from a study of blood T cell repertoires in COVID-19 (TCRdb year 2020). Looking at the study overall: Samples covering the acute and convalescent phases of COVID-19 were provided by collaborators in the United States, Italy and Spain. The material from the prospective study consisted of cDNA or gDNA derived from T cells, B-cell-depleted T cells, or PBMCs. Deeply sampled blood TCRbeta repertoires from subjects exposed to, actively infected with, or recovered from COVID-19 were included in the dataset. The repertoires were released in a freely available public database meant as a resource for research on the immune response to SARS-CoV-2. The samples were drawn from two sources: the first 160 participants of the ongoing ImmuneRACE study, and 1,200 or so subjects contributed by 6 global collaborators. Sample metadata almost always included a de-identified subject ID, COVID-19 status, age in years and sex. Where available, HLA class I and class II types were taken from metadata supplied by the sample provider and were not determined by assay-based typing.

Each collaborating institution followed its own protocols to collect whole blood in K2EDTA tubes. For TCRbeta analysis, collaborators shipped samples in one of three forms: frozen whole blood, isolated PBMCs, or DNA extracted from either of those sample types. The research as a whole found: The amount of clinical and demographic metadata varied by source and participant and was provided uncurated.

Notes on this clone: Its antigen is currently not known. No base qualities exist here, and no much larger clone lies one base off it.

The immunoSEQ Assay, a bias-controlled multiplex PCR, was used to amplify TCRbeta CDR3 regions from genomic DNA. In the authors' own workflow: Nucleated cell counts per sample were estimated from amplification of reference gene primers within the assay. Sequence reads were collapsed and filtered to measure the absolute abundance of every unique TCRbeta CDR3 rearrangement. Productive Simpson clonality was computed per sample as the square root of Simpson's diversity index over productive rearrangements. This is the immuneACCESS table as TCRdb keeps it, with only in-frame sequences that have V and J called. A part of the clones is gone; compared with another copy, unresolved V genes explain less than half, and the rest is unexplained. V and J calls and clone size are those listed in that table; D and trimming were worked out from the DNA. For this sample there are around 16,000 clones; 70% to 90% appear just once. In total, the top ten clones hold less than 3% of the sample.

At the junction V is shortened by 4 bases and J by 5 bases; bases outside the gene matches: 4. The germline V gene specifies SGHTA as CDR1 and FQGTGA as CDR2. CDR3 length: 13 amino acids, cysteine to phenylalanine. Here the CDR3 DNA is all that survives: 39 bases in frame from base 1. This TCR was sampled from a human donor in a cohort sampled during active COVID-19. The V and J genes are TRBV7-3 and TRBJ2-7; TRBD2 matches 8 bases in the middle. Specimen: peripheral blood. The bases read TGTGCCAGCAGCTCGGGAGGGATAGACGAGCAGTACTTC. Translated, this gives CASSSGGIDEQYF. The variable domain in full, with residues beyond the CDR3 obtained from the reference TRBV7-3 and TRBJ2-7 genes, is GAGVSQTPSNKVTEKGKYVELRCDPISGHTALYWYRQSLGQGPEFLIYFQGTGAADDSGLPNDRFFAVRPEGSVSTLKIQRTERGDSAVYLCASSSGGIDEQYFGPGTRLTVT.